These T cell receptor beta chains were read from a single sample in a study of molecular identifiers for immune sequencing clone quantification. TCRdb passed the PCR reads through MiXCR, listing each CDR3 protein once. The sample carries some 97,000 distinct CDR3 sequences, roughly a quarter recorded once. What was sequenced was naive CD8+ T cells from blood, with Jurkat cell RNA spiked in. The receptor set was obtained from a human donor in good health. Some libraries in this study had Jurkat cell RNA spiked in. CDR3s include the opening cysteine and the closing phenylalanine or tryptophan. Fields, in order: J gene, V gene, D gene, clone size, CDR3 DNA, CDR3 protein. D genes are given only for firm matches. Only part of the rows carry a size: once, few, many, or a class if the clone is expanded.

TRBJ2-3 TRBV27 TRBD2 few TGTGCCAGCAGTCTTCCTAGCGGTTCCACAGATACGCAGTATTTT CASSLPSGSTDTQYF
TRBJ2-3 TRBV12-3/TRBV12-4 . . TGTGCCAGCAGTTTGGGGAGGGGGGGGGGGACAGATACGCAGTATTTT CASSLGRGGGTDTQYF
TRBJ2-1 TRBV27 TRBD2 . TGTGCCAGCAGTTTATTACTAGCGGGGGATGAGCAGTTCTTC CASSLLLAGDEQFF
TRBJ2-7 TRBV3-1 . few TGTGCCAGCAGCCAATTCGAGGGCTACGAGCAGTACTTC CASSQFEGYEQYF
TRBJ1-3 TRBV7-9 . few TGTGCCAGCAGCCAGGACCGAAACACCATATATTTT CASSQDRNTIYF
TRBJ1-2 TRBV5-8 TRBD1 many TGTGCCAGCAGCCCGGAGGGGGCTACTAACTATGGCTACACCTTC CASSPEGATNYGYTF
TRBJ2-7 TRBV4-3 . . TGCGCCAGCAGCCAAGGGCCGGGTTCGCCCTACGTGCAGTACTTC CASSQGPGSPYVQYF
TRBJ2-5 TRBV7-9 . . TGTGCCAGCAGCTCGGGGACCGATCAGGAGCCCCAGTACTTC CASSSGTDQEPQYF
TRBJ2-1 TRBV19 TRBD1 few TGTGCCAGTAGTTTTGGGGACAGCTACAATGAGCAGTTCTTC CASSFGDSYNEQFF
TRBJ2-7 TRBV27 . many TGTGCCAGCAGTGTCCGGGACTCCTACGAGCAGTACTTC CASSVRDSYEQYF
TRBJ2-7 TRBV6-5 . . TGTGCCCGCAGTTACGGGGGGCCAGCTTCCTACGAGCAGTCCTTC CARSYGGPASYEQSF
TRBJ2-2 TRBV3-1 TRBD2 few TGTGCCAGCAGCCCTAGCGGGCTAGGGACCGGGGAGCTGTTTTTT CASSPSGLGTGELFF
TRBJ2-7 TRBV12-3/TRBV12-4 . . TGTGCCAGCAGTTTCTCAAGAGTCGAGCAGTACTTC CASSFSRVEQYF
TRBJ2-7 TRBV7-2 . few TGTGCCAGCAGCTTAGTTCCACAGGGCTACTCCTACGAGCAGTACTTC CASSLVPQGYSYEQYF
TRBJ2-2 TRBV23-1 . . TGCGCCAGCAGTCTGGATCTCGACAGGGAGGTTTCTCCCGGGGAGCTGTTTTTT CASSLDLDREVSPGELFF
TRBJ2-5 TRBV29-1 TRBD1 few TGCAGCGGGGCCGGGACAGGGGGAGGGGAGACCCAGTACTTC CSGAGTGGGETQYF
TRBJ2-7 TRBV5-6 . . TGTGCCAGCAGCTGGGGACTGGTCGGGTCGCCCGAGCAGTACTTC CASSWGLVGSPEQYF
TRBJ1-1 TRBV3-1 . few TGTGCCAGCAGCCAATTGGTTCCAGGCTGGAACACTGAAGCTTTCTTT CASSQLVPGWNTEAFF
TRBJ2-2 TRBV19 TRBD2 many TGTGCCAGTAGTATAGGGACTAGGGGCACCGGGGAGCTGTTTTTT CASSIGTRGTGELFF
TRBJ2-4 TRBV4-3 . . TGCGCCAGCAGCCAAGAAAGGGGTGTAACGGCCAAAAACATTCAGTACTTC CASSQERGVTAKNIQYF
TRBJ2-4 TRBV6-2/TRBV6-3 . many TGTGCCAGCAGTTACTCAGTGGCAGGGCCCACCCTAGCCAAAAACATTCAGTACTTC CASSYSVAGPTLAKNIQYF
TRBJ2-7 TRBV6-5 . many TGTGCCAGCAGTTACTCCCACGGGTTTACTTACGAGCAGTACTTC CASSYSHGFTYEQYF
TRBJ1-1 TRBV29-1 . many TGCAGCGTCGAACTGGGAAACACTGAAGCTTTCTTT CSVELGNTEAFF
TRBJ2-7 TRBV2 TRBD1 many TGTGCCAGCAGTGAGCTGGGGACAGCCTCCTACGAGCAGTACTTC CASSELGTASYEQYF
TRBJ1-3 TRBV9 . once TGTGCCAGCAGCTCCAGGGGAGTCGGGGGGCCGGCGAACACCATATATTTT CASSSRGVGGPANTIYF
TRBJ2-2 TRBV6-2/TRBV6-3 TRBD1 . TGTGCCAGCAGTTACTTCGGACAGGGGGGATTGAACACCGGGGAGCTGTTTTTT CASSYFGQGGLNTGELFF
TRBJ2-7 TRBV27 . few TGTGCCAGCAGTTCCGCCGGGACCCTCTACGAGCAGTACTTC CASSSAGTLYEQYF
TRBJ2-7 TRBV2 . many TGTGCCAGCTTCCTAGACGGGTACGAGCAGTACTTC CASFLDGYEQYF
TRBJ2-3 TRBV2 . many TGTGCCAGCAGTGAGTCGGGTGGGGGAACGTACACAGATACGCAGTATTTT CASSESGGGTYTDTQYF
TRBJ2-7 TRBV5-4 . many TGTGCCAGCAGCTTTATAAGGGGATCTGGCGAGCAGTACTTC CASSFIRGSGEQYF
TRBJ1-2 TRBV27 . . TGTGCCAGCAGTATCGACAGAGACTATGGCTACACCTTC CASSIDRDYGYTF
TRBJ2-2 TRBV7-9 . . TGTGCCAGCAGCTTAGCGACCGGAACCGGGAACACCGGGGAGCTGTTTTTT CASSLATGTGNTGELFF
TRBJ1-5 TRBV12-5 . many TGTGCTAGTGCGGGGGAAAGCAATCAGCCCCAGCATTTT CASAGESNQPQHF
TRBJ2-3 TRBV28 . many TGTGCCAGCAGTTGGGGGCCGGACGAGGAGGTTATTGCAGATACGCAGTATTTT CASSWGPDEEVIADTQYF
TRBJ2-1 TRBV7-9 TRBD2 . TGTGCCAGCAGCTTAAGTATTTCGAGCGGGAGGGGGCAGTTCTTC CASSLSISSGRGQFF
TRBJ1-2 TRBV20-1 . few TGCAGTGCTAGAGGGACAGTATATGGCTACACCTTC CSARGTVYGYTF
TRBJ2-7 TRBV4-1 . . TGCGCCAGCAATCCAGTAGGGCCAGGACCCTACGCGCAGTACTTC CASNPVGPGPYAQYF
TRBJ2-3 TRBV4-1 . . TGCGCCAGCAGCGGAGAAGTGCCTTCTAGCACAGATACGCAGTATTTT CASSGEVPSSTDTQYF
TRBJ1-1 TRBV4-1 TRBD1 many TGCGCCAGCAGCCAAGAGACAGGGGGAGGCACTGAAGCTTTCTTT CASSQETGGGTEAFF
TRBJ1-4 TRBV7-9 TRBD1 . TGTGCCAGCAGCTTAACCAACCAGGGACAGAGTAATGAAAAACTGTTTTTT CASSLTNQGQSNEKLFF
TRBJ1-2 TRBV19 . few TGTGCCAGTAGTCTAGGCGGCAGATCTAACTATGGCTACACCTTC CASSLGGRSNYGYTF
TRBJ1-4 TRBV11-2 . many TGTGCCAGCAGCTTATTGTCCGGGAATGAAAAACTGTTTTTT CASSLLSGNEKLFF
TRBJ2-7 TRBV6-1 . many TGTGCCAGCAGTGAATGGCTGGGGGGCCCCTACGAGCAGTACTTC CASSEWLGGPYEQYF
TRBJ2-7 TRBV2 . many TGTGCCAGCAGTGCCGCCCTACCGAAATGGGCCAGAAAGGGGTACGAGCAGTACTTC CASSAALPKWARKGYEQYF
TRBJ2-1 TRBV5-6 TRBD1 many TGTGCCAGCAGCGGGACAGCGTCCTACAATGAGCAGTTCTTC CASSGTASYNEQFF
TRBJ2-1 TRBV5-6 TRBD1 . TGTGCCAGCAGCTTGGGCAGGGGGCTTAGAAACCGCTACAATGAGCAGTTCTTC CASSLGRGLRNRYNEQFF
TRBJ1-1 TRBV6-2/TRBV6-3 . many TGTGCCAGCACCGATATCAGGGGAGATGAAGCTTTCTTT CASTDIRGDEAFF
TRBJ2-7 TRBV14 . few TGTACCAGCAGCCAGGGAAGCGCCGAGCAGTACTTC CTSSQGSAEQYF
TRBJ2-2 TRBV4-2 . many TGTGCCAGCAGCCAACAGGGGGGAGTCACCGGGGAGCTGTTTTTT CASSQQGGVTGELFF
TRBJ2-7 TRBV6-2/TRBV6-3 TRBD1 many TGTGCCAGCGGACAGGGGTTCGGATACGAGCAGTACTTC CASGQGFGYEQYF
TRBJ2-7 TRBV19 . . TGTGCCAGTAGTATGGGCTCGGGCTCCTACGAGCAGTACTTC CASSMGSGSYEQYF